This T cell receptor beta chain was captured by sequencing in a study of naive and memory T cell subsets. CD4+ T cell IFNgamma after overnight CMV lysate exposure gave donor CMV status. An equimolar mix of two oligonucleotides served as the beta constant-region primer for TRBC1 and TRBC2. The ligated cDNA underwent four PCR rounds using SP2 and nested alpha and beta constant-region primers. TCRdb ran MiXCR on the UMI-ligation and nested PCR reads and lists one entry per CDR3 protein. The table lists 120,000 or so distinct CDR3 sequences, around a third of them singletons. This clonotype was picked up a small number of times. Sequencing was carried out using central memory CD4+ T cells from blood. The sequence came from a human donor in good health.

CDR3 DNA: TGCAGTGCTAGAGATTTCAGGGGACAGTACACCTACGAGCAGTACTTC. This gives the protein CSARDFRGQYTYEQYF. The chain has TRBV20-1 and TRBJ2-7; 7 bases are shared with TRBD1. Germline CDR1 is DFQATT and CDR2 is SNEGSKA (reference sequence). This CDR3 has 16 amino acids. Unmatched junction bases numbered 10, after V lost 0 bases and J lost 2 bases.